This passage covers 30 T cell receptor beta chains from one sample sequenced in a study of CD4 T cells in relation to SARS-CoV-2 and coronaviruses. The unexposed donors gave CD4+ T cells in about 2011-2018, prior to COVID-19. After ten to eleven days of culture, CD4+ T cells were isolated. No cognate antigen is known for these TCRs. Only in-frame clones appear in the TCRdb table, and some are missing; sequencing was by immunoSEQ multiplex PCR. Seen here are around 32,000 clones, approximately 76% observed once, and the top ten hold approximately 14%. Sequencing was performed on CD4+ T cells from PBMCs, cultured in vitro. The receptors were gathered from a human donor in good health.

CDR3 coding DNA: TGTGCCAGCAGTTTATCTCAGGGAGAGCAGTTCTTC. Amino acid sequence: CASSLSQGEQFF. The chain is built from TRBV12-3 or TRBV12-4 and TRBJ2-1; TRBD1 is a possible D gene (5 bases). This CDR3 has 12 amino acids. Trimming stripped 2 bases from V and 10 bases from J, with 9 bases between.

The chain has TRBV11-2 and TRBJ2-1; D is unclear. The CDR3 spans 14 residues. CDR1 is SGHAT and CDR2 is FQNNGV in the germline V gene. Trimming stripped 1 base from V and 4 bases from J, with 8 bases between. The CDR3 loop reads CASSLGTAYNEQFF. The CDR3 DNA sequence: TGTGCCAGCAGCTTAGGTACGGCGTACAATGAGCAGTTCTTC.

This chain connects TRBV7-9 to TRBJ1-4, with D hard to call. This CDR3 comprises 11 residues. Germline V lookup: CDR1 SEHNR, CDR2 FQNEAQ (reference sequence). Trimming took off 5 bases at V and 12 bases at J, with 10 bases between the two ends. The CDR3 coding sequence is TGTGCCAGCAGCCGGGCTTTGGAACTGTTTTTT. It encodes CASSRALELFF.

This CDR3 reads CASSEMGNYEQYF. The DNA of the CDR3 is TGCGCCAGCAGCGAGATGGGAAACTACGAGCAGTACTTC. The chain has TRBV5-1 and TRBJ2-7; no clear D gene. V was cut by 4 bases and J by 3 bases, with 11 bases left in between. CDR1 and CDR2 (germline): SGHRS, YFSETQ. The length of the CDR3 is 13 residues.

V is TRBV6-1 and J is TRBJ2-7; 9 nucleotides line up with TRBD2. The CDR3 totals 14 residues. V dropped 4 bases and J dropped 4; count of bases not matched to a gene: 5. The germline V gene encodes CDR1 MNHNS and CDR2 SASEGT. In DNA form, the CDR3 reads TGTGCCAGCAGTGCAGCTAGCGGGGTTTACGAGCAGTACTTC. As protein: CASSAASGVYEQYF.

The chain uses TRBV5-1 and TRBJ2-7, with D unresolved. The CDR3 contains 12 residues. Germline CDR1 is SGHRS and CDR2 is YFSETQ. Trimming left V 0 bases short and J 5 bases short, with 6 bases between. DNA of the CDR3: TGCGCCAGCAGCTTGGAAGGTCACGAGCAGTACTTC. Its protein is CASSLEGHEQYF.

The chain employs TRBV12-5 and TRBJ2-1; TRBD2 aligns across 7 bases. Per germline, CDR1 LGHNT and CDR2 FRNRAP. This CDR3 comprises 15 residues. V gave up 4 bases and J gave up 5 bases; unmatched junction bases: 8. The CDR3 loop reads CASGSSAGANNEQFF. The CDR3 coding sequence is TGTGCTAGTGGTTCCTCGGCGGGAGCGAACAATGAGCAGTTCTTC. Filled out from reference TRBV12-5 and TRBJ2-1, the complete variable domain reads DARVTQTPRHKVTEMGQEVTMRCQPILGHNTVFWYRQTMMQGLELLAYFRNRAPLDDSGMPKDRFSAEMPDATLATLKIQPSEPRDSAVYFCASGSSAGANNEQFFGPGTRLTVL.

Only a few counts were recorded for this clone. The chain recombines TRBV5-5 with TRBJ1-1, with D maybe TRBD1 (5 bases). This CDR3 comprises 16 residues. V lost 1 base to trimming and J lost 7 bases, with 20 bases between them. The germline V gene has CDR1 SGHKS and CDR2 YYEKEE (reference sequence). CDR3 nucleotides: TGTGCCAGCAGCTTGTACTTCTTGGCTCAGGGAGTTGAAGCTTTCTTT. It translates to CASSLYFLAQGVEAFF.

The V gene is TRBV4-1, the J gene TRBJ2-7; 8 nucleotides match TRBD1. CDR1 and CDR2 (germline): MGHRA, YSYEKL. Trimming cost V 3 bases and J 1 base; bases outside gene matches: 8. This CDR3 contains 16 residues. The chain's CDR3 is CASSQGTGSPSYEQYF. As DNA, the CDR3 is TGCGCCAGCAGCCAGGGGACAGGCTCCCCTTCCTACGAGCAGTACTTC.

The chain combines TRBV12-3 or TRBV12-4 with TRBJ1-3; D call uncertain. V was clipped by 3 bases and J by 1 base, with 4 bases between them. The CDR3 is 13 amino acids. CDR3 DNA: TGTGCCAGCAGTTTTGGATCTGGAAACACCATATATTTT. Translated, it gives CASSFGSGNTIYF.

The chain couples TRBV7-2 to TRBJ2-3, with 10 nucleotides matching TRBD2. The CDR3 length is 14 residues. The V gene's germline CDR1 is SGHTA and CDR2 FQGNSA. V dropped 7 bases and J dropped 2; count of bases not matched to a gene: 3. CDR3 nucleotide sequence: TGTGCCAGCAAGCTAGCGGGGGTCACAGATACGCAGTATTTT. Translation gives CASKLAGVTDTQYF. Drawing the rest from reference TRBV7-2 and TRBJ2-3, the complete variable domain is GAGVSQSPSNKVTEKGKDVELRCDPISGHTALYWYRQSLGQGLEFLIYFQGNSAPDKSGLPSDRFSAERTGGSVSTLTIQRTQQEDSAVYLCASKLAGVTDTQYFGPGTRLTVL.

The rearrangement links TRBV7-6 to TRBJ2-5, with D unresolved. The V gene lost 7 bases and the J gene lost 4 bases, with 4 bases spanning the gap. The CDR3 spans 10 residues. Germline V CDR1 and CDR2: SGHVS, FNYEAQ. The CDR3 DNA sequence: TGTGCCAGCATGGGAGAGACCCAGTACTTC. Protein: CASMGETQYF.

DNA for the CDR3: TGTGCCAGCAGTGAAATGGGGGGCAATCAGCCCCAGCATTTT. Its translation: CASSEMGGNQPQHF. The genes are TRBV6-1 and TRBJ1-5; possible D gene TRBD1, 5 bases. Trimming stripped 2 bases from V and 2 bases from J, with 7 bases between. The CDR3 contains 14 residues. Germline V lookup: CDR1 MNHNS, CDR2 SASEGT.

This clone occurred a few times. The chain joins TRBV3-1 (or the pseudogene TRBV3-2) to TRBJ1-6, with D perhaps matching TRBD1 (5 bases). Trimming took off 8 bases at V and 2 bases at J, with 16 bases between the two ends. The germline V gene has CDR1 LGHDT and CDR2 YNNKEL (reference sequence). The CDR3 extends over 16 amino acids. The CDR3 bases are TGTGCCAGCGCTAACAGCAGGGATCCCTATAATTCACCCCTCCACTTT. Its translation is CASANSRDPYNSPLHF.

This chain connects TRBV27 to TRBJ2-2; 7 nucleotides match TRBD1. Trimming cost V 0 bases and J 6 bases; bases outside gene matches: 4. From germline, CDR1 is MNHEY and CDR2 SMNVEV (reference sequence). The CDR3 is 15 residues long. CDR3 amino acids: CASSLSSGQPGELFF. CDR3 nucleotide sequence: TGTGCCAGCAGTTTATCCTCGGGACAGCCCGGGGAGCTGTTTTTT.

The V call is TRBV19, the J call TRBJ2-7, with D possibly TRBD2 on 5 matching bases. Germline V gives CDR1 LNHDA, CDR2 SQIVND (reference sequence). V lost 6 bases, J lost 7 bases, and 19 bases lay in between. The CDR3 covers 14 residues. The CDR3 bases are TGTGCCAGTAGCCTAACCCGCACAAGAGGGGAGCAGTACTTC. Protein product: CASSLTRTRGEQYF. Full variable domain (outside the CDR3, taken from reference TRBV19 and TRBJ2-7): DGGITQSPKYLFRKEGQNVTLSCEQNLNHDAMYWYRQDPGQGLRLIYYSQIVNDFQKGDIAEGYSVSREKKESFPLTVTSAQKNPTAFYLCASSLTRTRGEQYFGPGTRLTVT.

The chain joins TRBV4-1 to TRBJ2-1, with D possibly called TRBD1 or TRBD2 (5 bases each). Trimming pared 3 bases from V and 7 bases from J, leaving 13 bases between. Germline values: CDR1 MGHRA, CDR2 YSYEKL. The CDR3 is made up of 14 amino acids. The CDR3: CASSQWGSENEQFF. The CDR3, as DNA: TGCGCCAGCAGCCAGTGGGGGAGTGAAAATGAGCAGTTCTTC.

The chain links TRBV6-1 to TRBJ2-2; no clear D. Germline values: CDR1 MNHNS, CDR2 SASEGT. Between the trimmed V and J ends, which lost 1 base and 1 base, there was a span of 4 bases. This CDR3 has 14 residues. The CDR3 coding sequence is TGTGCCAGCAGTGAAGGGGTGAACACCGGGGAGCTGTTTTTT. It yields the protein CASSEGVNTGELFF.

The V gene is TRBV7-2, the J gene TRBJ2-1, with TRBD2 identical over 8 bases. Germline V CDR1 and CDR2: SGHTA, FQGNSA. V shed 2 bases and J 4 bases; nucleotides not matched to a gene: 4. This CDR3 is built from 15 residues. The CDR3 here is CASSLLLADYNEQFF. CDR3 in DNA: TGTGCCAGCAGCTTACTACTAGCGGATTACAATGAGCAGTTCTTC.

The V call is TRBV7-2, the J call TRBJ2-5, with 9 bases lining up with TRBD2. The V and J ends lost 6 bases and 2 bases, in that order; junction bases with no gene match: 4. Looked up from germline, CDR1 is SGHTA and CDR2 is FQGNSA. This CDR3 region has 14 residues. CDR3 protein: CASRTTSGQETQYF. CDR3 in DNA: TGTGCCAGCAGAACGACTAGCGGACAAGAGACCCAGTACTTC.

The chain combines TRBV5-1 with TRBJ1-1; D is ambiguous. CDR1 SGHRS and CDR2 YFSETQ come from the germline V gene. The CDR3 runs to 14 residues. V dropped 1 base and J dropped 1 base, with 8 bases sitting between them. The CDR3 sequence: CASSLLATNTEAFF. The CDR3 DNA is TGCGCCAGCAGCTTGTTGGCAACGAACACTGAAGCTTTCTTT.

V is TRBV5-6 and J is TRBJ1-1, with D hard to call. V lost 2 bases and J 1 base, leaving 12 bases between the germline ends. CDR1 is SGHDT and CDR2 is YYEEEE in the germline V gene. This CDR3 is 15 amino acids long. CDR3 coding DNA: TGTGCCAGCAGCTTTAGTCCAGTCCAGAACACTGAAGCTTTCTTT. Translation gives CASSFSPVQNTEAFF.

The chain carries TRBV27 and TRBJ1-1; unclear D gene. The CDR3 spans 13 residues. V was shortened by 4 bases and J by 5 bases, with 11 bases between the two germline ends. Per germline, CDR1 MNHEY and CDR2 SMNVEV (reference sequence). Here the CDR3 DNA reads TGTGCCAGCAGTTCTCCCACAAGTACTGAAGCTTTCTTT. Residues: CASSSPTSTEAFF.

With respect to this clone: Mismatch with germline at one junction end may stem from a read error. The V call is TRBV10-3, the J call TRBJ2-2; D is uncertain. CDR1 is ENHRY, CDR2 SYGVKD, per germline. The CDR3 runs to 14 residues. The CDR3: CAISGASTTRELFF. CDR3 bases: TGTGCCATCAGTGGGGCGAGCACCACCCGGGAGCTGTTTTTT.

V gene TRBV6-6 combines with J gene TRBJ1-1; D is unclear. Germline assignment: CDR1 MNHNY and CDR2 SVGAGI (reference sequence). The germline V and J ends were trimmed by 8 bases and 2 bases, with 12 bases remaining between them. The CDR3 covers 13 residues. CDR3 sequence (DNA): TGTGCCAGCGCTGTGGAGCCTAACACTGAAGCTTTCTTT. Protein: CASAVEPNTEAFF.

The rearrangement uses TRBV30 and TRBJ2-5, with 10 nucleotides matching TRBD2. Germline V gene sequence: CDR1 GTSNPN, CDR2 SVGIG (reference sequence). Germline trimming cut 3 bases from V and 0 bases from J; bases unmatched to any gene: 10. The CDR3 extends over 17 amino acids. The CDR3 is CAWSPSGSGGDQETQYF. CDR3 DNA sequence: TGTGCCTGGAGCCCTAGCGGGAGTGGAGGGGACCAAGAGACCCAGTACTTC.

The chain uses TRBV6-5 and TRBJ2-7; 8 positions match TRBD1. After removal of 0 bases from V and 4 bases from J, the junction contained 8 bases not matched to a gene. The CDR3 is made up of 16 amino acids. Germline V gives CDR1 MNHEY, CDR2 SVGAGI. The CDR3 DNA reads as TGTGCCAGCAGTTACTCAGTAGCAGGGGGCTCGTACGAGCAGTACTTC. It yields the protein CASSYSVAGGSYEQYF.

This rearrangement joins TRBV3-1 (or the pseudogene TRBV3-2) to TRBJ1-3; TRBD1 might be the D (5 bases). V gave up 1 base and J gave up 4 bases, with 14 bases separating them. Looked up from germline, CDR1 is LGHDT and CDR2 is YNNKEL (reference sequence). The length of the CDR3 is 16 residues. The CDR3 is CASSQAQAAPGNTIYF. The CDR3 DNA follows: TGTGCCAGCAGCCAAGCACAGGCAGCTCCCGGAAACACCATATATTTT.

The V gene is TRBV7-9, the J gene TRBJ2-3, with D possibly matching TRBD1 (5 bases). V was pared by 3 bases and J by 1 base, with 11 bases between. The CDR3 totals 15 residues. In germline, CDR1 is SEHNR, CDR2 FQNEAQ (reference sequence). Here the CDR3 DNA reads TGTGCCAGCAGCTTCTGGACACCCCGCACAGATACGCAGTATTTT. Protein product: CASSFWTPRTDTQYF.

V gene TRBV29-1 combines with J gene TRBJ2-4, with D perhaps matching TRBD1 (6 bases). This CDR3 has 13 residues. Germline lookup yields CDR1 SQVTM and CDR2 ANQGSEA. V lost 6 bases, J lost 9 bases, and 18 bases lay in between. CDR3 nucleotide sequence: TGCAGCGTCTCCCTGGCAGGGGAAGGCATTCAGTACTTC. Amino acid sequence: CSVSLAGEGIQYF.